This T cell receptor beta chain was found in a study of OX40 agonist ivuxolimab in advanced cancers. Profiled with immunoSEQ multiplex PCR; TCRdb holds only in-frame clones, not every one. The sample lists over 95,000 clones, around nine tenths occurring once. The CDR3 contains 15 residues. Germline CDR1 and CDR2: LGHNA and YSLEER. Trimming cost V 0 bases and J 0 bases, with 7 bases left between them. The J gene is TRBJ2-3, the V gene TRBV4-3; D is unresolved. Sequences were derived from CD4+ or CD8+ T cells sorted from blood, sampled in a trial of the OX40 agonist ivuxolimab. The receptor comes from an adult with an advanced solid tumor such as melanoma, head and neck, liver or kidney cancer. The CDR3 bases are TGCGCCAGCAGCCAAGATCTTGGCAGCACAGATACGCAGTATTTT. Its protein product is CASSQDLGSTDTQYF.